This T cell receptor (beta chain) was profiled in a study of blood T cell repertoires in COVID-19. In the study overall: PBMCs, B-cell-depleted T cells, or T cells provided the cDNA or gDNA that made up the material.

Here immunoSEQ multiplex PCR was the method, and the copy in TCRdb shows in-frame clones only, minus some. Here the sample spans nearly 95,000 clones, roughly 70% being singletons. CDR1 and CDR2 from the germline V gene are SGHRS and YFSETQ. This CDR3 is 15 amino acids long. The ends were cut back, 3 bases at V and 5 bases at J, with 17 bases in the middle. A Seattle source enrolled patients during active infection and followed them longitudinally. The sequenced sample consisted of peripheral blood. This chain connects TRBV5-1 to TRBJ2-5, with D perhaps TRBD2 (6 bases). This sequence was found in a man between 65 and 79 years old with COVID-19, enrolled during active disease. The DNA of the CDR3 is TGCGCCAGCAGCTGGTTGGGACTTCGGGGGGAGACCCAGTACTTC. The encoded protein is CASSWLGLRGETQYF.